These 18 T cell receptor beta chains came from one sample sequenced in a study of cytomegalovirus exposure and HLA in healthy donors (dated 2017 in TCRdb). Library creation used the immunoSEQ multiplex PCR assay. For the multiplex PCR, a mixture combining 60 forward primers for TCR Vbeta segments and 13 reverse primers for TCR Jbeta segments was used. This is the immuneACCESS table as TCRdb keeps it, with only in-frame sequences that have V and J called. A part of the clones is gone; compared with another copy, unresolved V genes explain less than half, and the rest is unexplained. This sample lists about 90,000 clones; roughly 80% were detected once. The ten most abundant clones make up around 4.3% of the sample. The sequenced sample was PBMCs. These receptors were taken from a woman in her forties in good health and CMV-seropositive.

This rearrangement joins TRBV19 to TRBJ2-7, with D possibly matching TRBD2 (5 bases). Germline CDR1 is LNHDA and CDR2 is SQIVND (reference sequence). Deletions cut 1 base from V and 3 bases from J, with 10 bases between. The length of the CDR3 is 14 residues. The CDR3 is CASSIGLRNYEQYF. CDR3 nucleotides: TGTGCCAGTAGTATAGGACTACGAAACTACGAGCAGTACTTC.

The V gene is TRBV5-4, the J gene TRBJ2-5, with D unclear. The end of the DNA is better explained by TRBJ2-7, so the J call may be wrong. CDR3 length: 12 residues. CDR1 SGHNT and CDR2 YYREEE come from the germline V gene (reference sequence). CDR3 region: CASSLDAYEQYF. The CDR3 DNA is TGTGCCAGCAGCTTGGACGCCTACGAGCAGTACTTC.

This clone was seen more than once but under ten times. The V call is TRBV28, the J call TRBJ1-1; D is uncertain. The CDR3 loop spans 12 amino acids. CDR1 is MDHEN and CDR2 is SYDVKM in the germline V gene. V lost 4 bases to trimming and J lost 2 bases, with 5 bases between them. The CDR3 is CASSYSNTEAFF. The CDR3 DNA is TGTGCCAGCAGTTATAGTAACACTGAAGCTTTCTTT.

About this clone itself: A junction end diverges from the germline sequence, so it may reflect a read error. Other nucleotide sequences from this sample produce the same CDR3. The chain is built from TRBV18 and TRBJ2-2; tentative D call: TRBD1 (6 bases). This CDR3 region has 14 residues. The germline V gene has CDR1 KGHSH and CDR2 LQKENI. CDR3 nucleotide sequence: TGTGCCAGCTCATCCCGTCGGGACACCGGGGAGCTGTTTTTC. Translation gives CASSSRRDTGELFF.

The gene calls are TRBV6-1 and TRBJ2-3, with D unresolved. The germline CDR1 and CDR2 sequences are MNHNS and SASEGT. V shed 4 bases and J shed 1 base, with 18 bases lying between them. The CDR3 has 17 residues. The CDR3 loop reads CASSGGTSLRRTDTQYF. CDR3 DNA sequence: TGTGCCAGCAGTGGCGGAACATCACTTCGACGCACAGATACGCAGTATTTT.

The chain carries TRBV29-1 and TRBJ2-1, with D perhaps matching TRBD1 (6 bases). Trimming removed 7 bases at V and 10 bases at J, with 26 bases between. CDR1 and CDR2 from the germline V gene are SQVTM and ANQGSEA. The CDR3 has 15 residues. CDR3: CSAPTGTPEYSEQFF. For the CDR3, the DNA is TGCAGCGCACCAACCGGGACACCGGAATATTCGGAGCAGTTCTTC.

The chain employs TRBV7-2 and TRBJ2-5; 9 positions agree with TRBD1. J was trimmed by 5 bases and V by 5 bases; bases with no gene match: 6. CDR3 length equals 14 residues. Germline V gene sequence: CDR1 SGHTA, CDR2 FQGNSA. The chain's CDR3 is CASSPQGAMETQYF. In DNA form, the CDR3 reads TGTGCCAGCAGCCCACAGGGGGCAATGGAGACCCAGTACTTC.

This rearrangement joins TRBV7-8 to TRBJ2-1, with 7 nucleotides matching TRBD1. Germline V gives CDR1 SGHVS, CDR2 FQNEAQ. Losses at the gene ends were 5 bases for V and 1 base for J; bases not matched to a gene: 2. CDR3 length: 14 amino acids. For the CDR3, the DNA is TGTGCCAGCAGCCGGGACAGTTCCTACAATGAGCAGTTCTTC. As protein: CASSRDSSYNEQFF. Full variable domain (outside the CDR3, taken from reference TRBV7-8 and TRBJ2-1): GAGVSQSPRYKVAKRGQDVALRCDPISGHVSLFWYQQALGQGPEFLTYFQNEAQLDKSGLPSDRFFAERPEGSVSTLKIQRTQQEDSAVYLCASSRDSSYNEQFFGPGTRLTVL.

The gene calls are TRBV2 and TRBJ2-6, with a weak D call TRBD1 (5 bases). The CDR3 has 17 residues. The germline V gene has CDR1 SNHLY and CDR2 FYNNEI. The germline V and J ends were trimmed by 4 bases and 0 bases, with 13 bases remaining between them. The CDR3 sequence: CASSVDSYNSGANVLTF. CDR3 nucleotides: TGTGCCAGCAGTGTAGACAGTTACAACTCTGGGGCCAACGTCCTGACTTTC.

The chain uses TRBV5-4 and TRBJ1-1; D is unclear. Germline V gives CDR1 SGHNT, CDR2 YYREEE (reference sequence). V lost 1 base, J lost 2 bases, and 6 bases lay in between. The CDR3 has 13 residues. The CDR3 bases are TGTGCCAGCAGCTTGAACAGCAACACTGAAGCTTTCTTT. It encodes CASSLNSNTEAFF. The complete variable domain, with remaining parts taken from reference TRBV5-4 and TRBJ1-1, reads ETGVTQSPTHLIKTRGQQVTLRCSSQSGHNTVSWYQQALGQGPQFIFQYYREEENGRGNFPPRFSGLQFPNYSSELNVNALELDDSALYLCASSLNSNTEAFFGQGTRLTVV.

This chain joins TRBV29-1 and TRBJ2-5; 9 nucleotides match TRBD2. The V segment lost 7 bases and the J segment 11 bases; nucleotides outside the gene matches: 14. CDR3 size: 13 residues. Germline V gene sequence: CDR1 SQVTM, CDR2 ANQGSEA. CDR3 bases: TGCAGCGCCCCCGGGACTAGCTCCGGGGCTCAGTACTTC. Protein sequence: CSAPGTSSGAQYF.

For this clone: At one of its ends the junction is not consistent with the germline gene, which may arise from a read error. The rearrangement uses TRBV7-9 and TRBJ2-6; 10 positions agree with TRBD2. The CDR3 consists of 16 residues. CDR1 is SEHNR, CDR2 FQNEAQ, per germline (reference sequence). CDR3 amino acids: CSSSRTSGSGANVLTF. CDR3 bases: TGTTCCAGCAGCCGGACTAGCGGCTCTGGGGCCAACGTCCTGACTTTC.

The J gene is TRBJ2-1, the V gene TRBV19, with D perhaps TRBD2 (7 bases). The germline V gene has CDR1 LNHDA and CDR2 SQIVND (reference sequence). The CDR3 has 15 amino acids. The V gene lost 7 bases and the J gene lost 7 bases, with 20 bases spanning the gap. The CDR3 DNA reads TGTGCCAGTACCCCGGCTGCGGGGGCGTCTAATGAGCAGTTCTTC. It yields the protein CASTPAAGASNEQFF.

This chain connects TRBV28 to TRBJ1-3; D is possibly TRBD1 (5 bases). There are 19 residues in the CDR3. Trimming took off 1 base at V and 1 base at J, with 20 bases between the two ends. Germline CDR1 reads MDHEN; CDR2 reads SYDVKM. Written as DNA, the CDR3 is TGTGCCAGCAGTTTATTAGGGGCTGGCAGCAAGGGATCTGGAAACACCATATATTTT. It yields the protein CASSLLGAGSKGSGNTIYF. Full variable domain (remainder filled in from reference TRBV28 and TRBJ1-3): DVKVTQSSRYLVKRTGEKVFLECVQDMDHENMFWYRQDPGLGLRLIYFSYDVKMKEKGDIPEGYSVSREKKERFSLILESASTNQTSMYLCASSLLGAGSKGSGNTIYFGEGSWLTVV.

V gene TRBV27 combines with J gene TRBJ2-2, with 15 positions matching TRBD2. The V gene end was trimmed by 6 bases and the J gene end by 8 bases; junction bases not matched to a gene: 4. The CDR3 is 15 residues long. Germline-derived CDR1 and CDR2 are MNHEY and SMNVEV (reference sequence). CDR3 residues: CASSLGTSGRGELFF. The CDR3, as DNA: TGTGCCAGCAGCCTCGGGACTAGCGGGAGGGGGGAGCTGTTTTTT.

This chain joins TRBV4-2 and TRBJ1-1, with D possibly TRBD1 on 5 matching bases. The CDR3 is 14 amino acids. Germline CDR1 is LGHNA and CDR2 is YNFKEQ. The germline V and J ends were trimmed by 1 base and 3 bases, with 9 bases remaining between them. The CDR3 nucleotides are TGTGCCAGCAGCCAAGGACAGCAGCACACTGAAGCTTTCTTT. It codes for CASSQGQQHTEAFF.

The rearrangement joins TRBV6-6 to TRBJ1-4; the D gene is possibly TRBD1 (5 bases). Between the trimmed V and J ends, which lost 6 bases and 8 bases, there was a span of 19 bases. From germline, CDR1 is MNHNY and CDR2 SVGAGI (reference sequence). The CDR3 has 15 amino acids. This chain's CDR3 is CASREGTSLGEKLFF. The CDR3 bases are TGTGCCAGCAGGGAGGGGACGTCCCTGGGGGAAAAACTGTTTTTT.

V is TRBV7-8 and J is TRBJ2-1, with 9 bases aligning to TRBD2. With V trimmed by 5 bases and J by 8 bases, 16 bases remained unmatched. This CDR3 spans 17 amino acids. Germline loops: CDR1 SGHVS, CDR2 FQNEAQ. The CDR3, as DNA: TGTGCCAGCAGCCCATGGGGGGGCGGGAGGGCCTTTGATGAGCAGTTCTTC. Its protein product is CASSPWGGGRAFDEQFF.